The rows below give T cell receptor beta chains drawn from one sample of a study of regulatory T cells in long-lasting Graves disease. One entry per CDR3 protein, called by TCRdb with MiXCR from the multiplex PCR reads. The sample includes roughly 450,000 distinct CDR3 sequences, about a quarter of them seen just once. The starting material was peripheral blood mononuclear cells (PBMCs), obtained when the disease was refractory, from a patient treated with antithyroid drugs. The origin of the receptors is a female donor with Graves disease. Each CDR3 is given without its conserved first and last residue. Fields, in order: V gene, CDR3 protein.

>TRBV18
ASPPGGEETQY
>TRBV2
ASSYQNKNTEAF
>TRBV6-2/TRBV6-3
ASMITHGRTISGNTIY
>TRBV20-1
SARKLDFSYEQY
>TRBV2
ASSELGWADQETQY
>TRBV20-1
SARGSGYEQY
>TRBV6-5
ASSYSGGLQETQY
>TRBV5-1
ASSPSEGPAAETQY
>TRBV19
ASNGASSGANVLT
>TRBV28
ASSLGTFNYEQY
>TRBV12-3/TRBV12-4
ASSSSGQGVVYEQY
>TRBV5-6
ASSLVSAGLYGYT
>TRBV25-1
ASSGHRYTEAF
>TRBV6-5
ASSYSFNRGSAF
>TRBV6-1
ASSEQGTHTGELF
>TRBV20-1
SAGREGTGELF
>TRBV7-9
AAGEGGSSGANVLT
>TRBV10-3
AISETSGRSYEQY
>TRBV6-1
ASQGGGSNQPQH
>TRBV15
ATSVGTGTDTQY
>TRBV29-1
SVEARTGVIYNEQF
>TRBV4-2
ASSQDPSGNTIY
>TRBV3-1
ASSRNNEQY
>TRBV18
ASSPLAYNEQF
>TRBV3-1
ASSQVGSGETQY